This entry concerns a single T cell receptor beta chain. Its specificity is not known. This sample was included in a study of T cell responses to AZD1222 COVID-19 vaccine. Whole-study findings and limits: Possibly, clonal diversity was underestimated; donors were largely white British and included more females. Spike-specific TCR depth and breadth grew after two AZD1222 doses.

This CDR3 region has 15 residues. J was trimmed by 3 bases and V by 6 bases; bases with no gene match: 11. In germline, CDR1 is SQVTM, CDR2 ANQGSEA. Method: immunoSEQ multiplex PCR; TCRdb's copy keeps in-frame clones and lacks some. The repertoire has roughly 53,000 clones, about 88% of them found once; the top ten carry 25% to 30%. The sequence derives from an adult in good health. The sample in question was peripheral blood, obtained on day 0 of AZD1222 vaccination. This chain uses TRBV29-1 with TRBJ1-3, with 7 nucleotides matching TRBD1. The CDR3 nucleotides read TGCAGCGTGGAGGGTCTACAGGGGTTTGGAAACACCATATATTTT. Protein sequence: CSVEGLQGFGNTIYF.